The T cell receptor beta chain under discussion was sequenced for a study of metastatic and nonmetastatic thyroid tumors. Overall study context: Malignant thyroid and benign thyroid patients provided blood and tumor or nodule tissue whose repertoires were compared.

All patients reached thyroid surgery having received no treatment beforehand. In the authors' workflow: Using the CDR3 differences seen across clinicopathological groups, the authors built a distant-metastasis classifier for papillary thyroid cancer, which was meant to discriminate distant-metastatic patients. From the PCR reads, TCRdb re-called clones with MiXCR. Here the V and J calls rest on TCRdb's processing, not on the authors' analysis. The sample consists of about 25,000 clones, 20% to 25% of them appearing once. Findings of the study overall: Malignant tumors reportedly showed significantly higher TCR beta diversity than benign nodules in both blood and tumor.

By sample fraction, this clone is medium-sized. The antigen is unknown. This receptor was identified in a male donor with papillary thyroid cancer or a benign thyroid nodule (not recorded which). Some clones in this sample may be carry-over from other donors' samples. Sequences were obtained from blood.

The CDR3 spells CSAPHPGLAGRLSYEQYF. The CDR3 region has the DNA TGCAGTGCTCCACACCCGGGACTAGCGGGCCGACTCTCCTACGAGCAGTACTTC. The chain uses TRBV20-1 and TRBJ2-7, with 12 bases matching TRBD2. CDR3 size: 18 residues. The J segment lost 0 bases and the V segment lost 5 bases, leaving 14 bases of the junction unmatched. CDR1 DFQATT and CDR2 SNEGSKA come from the germline V gene (reference sequence).